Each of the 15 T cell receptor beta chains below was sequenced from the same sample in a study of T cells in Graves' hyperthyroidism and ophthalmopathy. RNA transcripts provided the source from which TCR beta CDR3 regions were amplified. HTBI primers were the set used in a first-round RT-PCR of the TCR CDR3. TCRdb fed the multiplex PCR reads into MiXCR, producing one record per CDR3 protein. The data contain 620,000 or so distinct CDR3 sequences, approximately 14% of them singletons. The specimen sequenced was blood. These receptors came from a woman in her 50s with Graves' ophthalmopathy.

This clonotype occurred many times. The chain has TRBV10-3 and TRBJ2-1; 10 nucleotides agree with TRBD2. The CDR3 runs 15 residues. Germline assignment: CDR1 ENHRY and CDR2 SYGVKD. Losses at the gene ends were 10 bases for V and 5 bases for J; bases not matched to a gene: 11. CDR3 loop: CATNFPSGSNNEQFF. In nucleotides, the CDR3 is TGTGCCACCAACTTCCCTAGCGGGAGCAACAATGAGCAGTTCTTC.

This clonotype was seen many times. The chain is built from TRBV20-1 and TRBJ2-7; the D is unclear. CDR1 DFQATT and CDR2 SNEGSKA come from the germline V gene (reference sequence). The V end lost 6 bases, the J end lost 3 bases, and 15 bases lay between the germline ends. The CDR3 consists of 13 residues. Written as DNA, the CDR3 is TGCAGTGCCGACAAGGACGGACGCTACGAGCAGTACTTC. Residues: CSADKDGRYEQYF.

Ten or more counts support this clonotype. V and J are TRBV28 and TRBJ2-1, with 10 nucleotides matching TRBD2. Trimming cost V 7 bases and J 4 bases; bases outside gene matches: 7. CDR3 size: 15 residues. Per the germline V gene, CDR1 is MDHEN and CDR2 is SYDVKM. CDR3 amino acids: CASNGSGRPYNEQFF. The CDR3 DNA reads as TGTGCCAGCAACGGTAGCGGGAGGCCGTACAATGAGCAGTTCTTC.

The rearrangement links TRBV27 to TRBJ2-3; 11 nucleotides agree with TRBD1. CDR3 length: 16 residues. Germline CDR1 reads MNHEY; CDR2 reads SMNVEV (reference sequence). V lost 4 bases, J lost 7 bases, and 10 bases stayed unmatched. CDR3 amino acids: CASSSSGTGGSNTQYF. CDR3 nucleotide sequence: TGTGCCAGCAGTTCCTCCGGGACAGGGGGATCGAATACGCAGTATTTT.

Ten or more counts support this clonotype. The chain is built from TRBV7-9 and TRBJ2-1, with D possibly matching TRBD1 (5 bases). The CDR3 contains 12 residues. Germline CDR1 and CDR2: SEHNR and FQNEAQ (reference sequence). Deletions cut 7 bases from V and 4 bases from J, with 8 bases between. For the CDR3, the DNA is TGTGCCAGCAAGACAGAGTACAATGAGCAGTTCTTC. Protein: CASKTEYNEQFF.

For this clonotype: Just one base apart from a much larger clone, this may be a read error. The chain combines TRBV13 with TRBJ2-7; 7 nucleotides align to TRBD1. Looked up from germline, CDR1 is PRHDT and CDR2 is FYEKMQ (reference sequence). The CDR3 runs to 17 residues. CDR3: CVSSPRTGAPQSGEQYF. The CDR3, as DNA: TGTGTCAGCAGCCCCCGGACAGGCGCGCCCCAATCTGGGGAGCAGTACTTC.

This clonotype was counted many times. The CDR3 DNA sequence: TGTGCCAGCAGCCCGGACAGGGGATTCTACGAGCAGTACTTC. Its protein product is CASSPDRGFYEQYF. This sequence joins TRBV7-2 and TRBJ2-7; 9 bases fit TRBD1. There are 14 residues in the CDR3. Germline trimming cut 5 bases from V and 3 bases from J; bases unmatched to any gene: 5. CDR1 is SGHTA, CDR2 FQGNSA, per germline.

CDR3 nucleotide sequence: TGCGCCAGCAGCCATCGATCGACAGGGGGCAATGAGCAGTTCTTC. Amino acid sequence: CASSHRSTGGNEQFF. The chain couples TRBV4-3 to TRBJ2-1; 9 bases fit TRBD1. The CDR3 runs to 15 residues. The germline CDR1 and CDR2 sequences are LGHNA and YSLEER. V lost 3 bases to trimming and J lost 6 bases; unmatched junction nucleotides: 6.

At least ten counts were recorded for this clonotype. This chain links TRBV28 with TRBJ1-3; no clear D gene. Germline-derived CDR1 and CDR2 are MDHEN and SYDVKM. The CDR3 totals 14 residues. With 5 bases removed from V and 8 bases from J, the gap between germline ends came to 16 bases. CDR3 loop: CASSPRGLGDTIYF. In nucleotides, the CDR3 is TGTGCCAGCAGTCCCCGGGGTCTTGGCGACACCATATATTTT.

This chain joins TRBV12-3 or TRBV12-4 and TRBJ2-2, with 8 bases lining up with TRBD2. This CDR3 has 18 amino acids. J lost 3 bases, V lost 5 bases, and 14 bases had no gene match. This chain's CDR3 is CASSPPRALAAYTGELFF. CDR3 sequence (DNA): TGTGCCAGCAGTCCCCCAAGGGCACTAGCGGCGTACACCGGGGAGCTGTTTTTT.

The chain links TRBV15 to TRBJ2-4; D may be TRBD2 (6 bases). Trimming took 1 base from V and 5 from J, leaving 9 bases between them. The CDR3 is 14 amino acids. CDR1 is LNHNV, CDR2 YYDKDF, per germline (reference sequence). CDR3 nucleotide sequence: TGTGCCACCAGCAGAGGACGCGGGGAAAACATTCAGTACTTC. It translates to CATSRGRGENIQYF.

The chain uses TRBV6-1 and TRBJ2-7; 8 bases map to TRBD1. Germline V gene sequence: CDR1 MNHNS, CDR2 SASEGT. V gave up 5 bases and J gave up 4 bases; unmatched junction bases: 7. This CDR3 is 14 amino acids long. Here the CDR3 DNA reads TGTGCCAGCAGTAAGACAGGGGTTCCTTACGAGCAGTACTTC. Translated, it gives CASSKTGVPYEQYF.

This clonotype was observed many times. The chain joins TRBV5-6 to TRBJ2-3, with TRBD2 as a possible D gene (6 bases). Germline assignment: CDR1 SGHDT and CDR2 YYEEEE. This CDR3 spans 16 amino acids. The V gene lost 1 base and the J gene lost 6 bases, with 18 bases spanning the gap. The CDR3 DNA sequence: TGTGCCAGCAGCTTGTTAGCAACCGGAGGGGCGGATACGCAGTATTTT. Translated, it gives CASSLLATGGADTQYF.

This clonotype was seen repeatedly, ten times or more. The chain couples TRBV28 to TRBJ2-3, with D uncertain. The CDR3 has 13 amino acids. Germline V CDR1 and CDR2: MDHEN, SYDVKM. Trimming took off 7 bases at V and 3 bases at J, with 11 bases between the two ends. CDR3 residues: CASMESGTDTQYF. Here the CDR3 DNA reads TGTGCCAGCATGGAGAGTGGGACAGATACGCAGTATTTT.

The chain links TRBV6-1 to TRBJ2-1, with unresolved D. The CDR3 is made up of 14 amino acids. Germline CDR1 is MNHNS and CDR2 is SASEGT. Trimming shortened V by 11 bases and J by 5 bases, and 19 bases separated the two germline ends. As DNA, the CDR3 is TGTGCCGGGCTAGTCAAGATAGTCGACAATGAGCAGTTCTTC. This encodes CAGLVKIVDNEQFF.